The clone carrying this T cell receptor beta chain occurred many times. Its antigen is unknown. The entry originates in a study of T cells in Graves' hyperthyroidism and ophthalmopathy. Overall study context: Specimen type is peripheral blood, collected at initial diagnosis prior to any treatment.

Template material for amplifying TCR beta CDR3 regions consisted of RNA transcripts. An initial round of RT-PCR targeting the TCR CDR3 relied on the HTBI primer set. TCRdb redid the calling of the multiplex PCR reads with MiXCR, one entry per CDR3 protein. The data hold roughly 520,000 distinct CDR3 sequences, with approximately 24% observed a single time. Thyroid ultrasound, orbital computed tomography, clinical symptoms, and serum thyroxine and TRAb underpinned diagnoses. This CDR3 spans 15 amino acids. Looked up from germline, CDR1 is DFQATT and CDR2 is SNEGSKA (reference sequence). The V gene lost 0 bases and the J gene lost 0 bases, with 11 bases spanning the gap. Study-wide results and caveats: Stable hyperthyroidism and ophthalmopathy were separated using 13 V-J signatures. Blood samples included most of the expanded thyroid clonotypes exceeding 0.001.

The genes are TRBV20-1 and TRBJ1-1; a possible D gene is TRBD1 (5 bases). This receptor was taken from a woman between 25 and 40 years old with Graves' ophthalmopathy. The sequenced sample consisted of blood. The CDR3 protein is CSARDRAGLNTEAFF. CDR3 DNA: TGCAGTGCTAGAGATCGGGCAGGGTTGAACACTGAAGCTTTCTTT.